This T cell receptor (beta chain) was identified during a study of T cell repertoires in cytomegalovirus infection. Using its own MiXCR run on the reads, TCRdb lists one record per CDR3 protein. The sample records approximately 750,000 distinct CDR3 sequences, approximately 34% being singletons. This TCR came from a human donor in good health (CMV status not recorded). Some clones in this sample may be carry-over from other donors' samples. The sequencing input was PBMCs.

The CDR3, as DNA: TGTGCCAGCAGGGAGCAGAGGACTGAAGCTTTCTTT. Translated, it gives CASREQRTEAFF. The chain employs TRBV2 and TRBJ1-1, with no clear D. The CDR3 totals 12 residues. Trimming left V 6 bases short and J 5 bases short, with 10 bases between. Germline CDR1 reads SNHLY; CDR2 reads FYNNEI.